Each of the 5 T cell receptor beta chains below was sequenced from the same sample in a study of siplizumab effects on memory and regulatory T cells (dated by TCRdb to the late 2010s). Libraries came from the immunoSEQ multiplex PCR assay. TCRdb took this table from immuneACCESS and kept in-frame rearrangements with V and J called. Such tables lack part of the clones; where checked against another copy, unresolved V genes explain under half of the gap, and the rest is unexplained. In this sample the table shows about 75,000 clones, just over 90% of which occur a single time. The top ten constitute 4% to 5.5% of the sample. Sequenced sample: CD8+ T cells sorted from blood. The receptors here all came from a human donor in good health.

V usage is TRBV7-9 and J usage is TRBJ2-6, with D unresolved. The CDR3 loop spans 18 amino acids. Trimming took 4 bases from V and 0 from J, leaving 16 bases between them. Germline V CDR1 and CDR2: SEHNR, FQNEAQ (reference sequence). CDR3: CASSSTLTIFSGANVLTF. CDR3 nucleotides: TGTGCCAGCAGCTCCACTTTAACGATTTTCTCTGGGGCCAACGTCCTGACTTTC.

The V and J genes are TRBV4-3 and TRBJ1-2; 9 bases line up with TRBD1. Germline CDR1 and CDR2: LGHNA and YSLEER. Trimming took 0 bases from V and 3 from J; bases not matched to a gene: 2. This CDR3 spans 15 amino acids. In nucleotides, the CDR3 is TGCGCCAGCAGCCAAGATGGGACAGGGTACTATGGCTACACCTTC. Amino acid sequence: CASSQDGTGYYGYTF.

About this clone: Within the sample, other DNA sequences also encode this same CDR3. The rearrangement uses TRBV20-1 and TRBJ1-2, with no clear D. From germline, CDR1 is DFQATT and CDR2 SNEGSKA (reference sequence). Trimming stripped 3 bases from V and 3 bases from J, with 2 bases between. The CDR3 extends over 10 amino acids. For the CDR3, the DNA is TGCAGTGCTAGCGACTATGGCTACACCTTC. Translated, it gives CSASDYGYTF.

V usage is TRBV10-3 and J usage is TRBJ1-6; D perhaps matches TRBD1 (5 bases). Deletions cut 8 bases from V and 5 bases from J, with 13 bases between. Germline V gene data show CDR1 as ENHRY and CDR2 as SYGVKD. The CDR3 runs 14 residues. The CDR3, as DNA: TGTGCCATCGCCGGGGCGGAGGATAATTCACCCCTCCACTTT. The encoded protein is CAIAGAEDNSPLHF.

Comments on this clone: The sample contains more than one DNA sequence encoding this CDR3. This chain connects TRBV9 to TRBJ2-3, with a tentative D call TRBD1 (5 bases). Deletions cut 0 bases from V and 0 bases from J, with 5 bases between. The CDR3 is made up of 14 amino acids. The V gene's germline CDR1 is SGDLS and CDR2 YYNGEE. The chain's CDR3 is CASSVEGSTDTQYF. The CDR3 nucleotides read TGTGCCAGCAGCGTAGAGGGGAGCACAGATACGCAGTATTTT.